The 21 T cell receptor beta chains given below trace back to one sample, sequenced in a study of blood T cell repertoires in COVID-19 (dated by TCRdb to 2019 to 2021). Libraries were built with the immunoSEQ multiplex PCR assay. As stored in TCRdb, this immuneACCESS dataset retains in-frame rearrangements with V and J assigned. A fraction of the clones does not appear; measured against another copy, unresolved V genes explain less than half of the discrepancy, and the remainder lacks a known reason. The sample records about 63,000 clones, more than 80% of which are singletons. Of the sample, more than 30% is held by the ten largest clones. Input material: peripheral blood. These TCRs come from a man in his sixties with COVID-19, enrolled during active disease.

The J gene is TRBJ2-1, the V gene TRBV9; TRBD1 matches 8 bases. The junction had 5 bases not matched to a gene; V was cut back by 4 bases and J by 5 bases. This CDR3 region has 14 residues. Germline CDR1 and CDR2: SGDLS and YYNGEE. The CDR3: CASSPRDRHNEQFF. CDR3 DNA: TGTGCCAGCAGCCCCAGGGACAGGCACAATGAGCAGTTCTTC.

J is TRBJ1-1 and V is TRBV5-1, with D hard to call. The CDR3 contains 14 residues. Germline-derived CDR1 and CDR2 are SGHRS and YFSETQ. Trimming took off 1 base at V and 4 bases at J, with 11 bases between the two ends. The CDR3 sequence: CASSLTGIGTEAFF. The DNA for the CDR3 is TGCGCCAGCAGCTTGACGGGAATAGGCACTGAAGCTTTCTTT.

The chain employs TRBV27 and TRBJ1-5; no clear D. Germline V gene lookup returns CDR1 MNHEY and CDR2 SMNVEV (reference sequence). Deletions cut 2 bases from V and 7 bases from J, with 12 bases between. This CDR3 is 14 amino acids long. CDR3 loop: CASSLVGVAQPQHF. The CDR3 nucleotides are TGTGCCAGCAGTTTAGTCGGGGTAGCGCAGCCCCAGCATTTT.

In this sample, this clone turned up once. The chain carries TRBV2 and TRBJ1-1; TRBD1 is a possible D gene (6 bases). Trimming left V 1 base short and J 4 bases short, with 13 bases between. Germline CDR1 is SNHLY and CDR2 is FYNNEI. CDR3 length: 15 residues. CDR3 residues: CASSEENTRGTEAFF. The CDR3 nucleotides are TGTGCCAGCAGTGAAGAGAACACCAGGGGCACTGAAGCTTTCTTT.

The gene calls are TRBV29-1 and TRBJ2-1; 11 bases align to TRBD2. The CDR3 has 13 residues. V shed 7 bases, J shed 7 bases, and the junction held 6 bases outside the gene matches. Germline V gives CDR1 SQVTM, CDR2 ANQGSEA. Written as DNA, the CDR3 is TGCAGCGACACTAGCGGGAGATTTAATGAGCAGTTCTTC. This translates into CSDTSGRFNEQFF.

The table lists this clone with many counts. This CDR3 is CASSSTGFQNEQFF. In nucleotides, the CDR3 is TGTGCCAGCAGTTCAACCGGGTTCCAAAATGAGCAGTTCTTC. The chain recombines TRBV6-5 with TRBJ2-1; D ambiguous. The CDR3 has 14 residues. CDR1 is MNHEY and CDR2 is SVGAGI in the germline V gene. V dropped 4 bases and J dropped 7 bases, with 14 bases sitting between them.

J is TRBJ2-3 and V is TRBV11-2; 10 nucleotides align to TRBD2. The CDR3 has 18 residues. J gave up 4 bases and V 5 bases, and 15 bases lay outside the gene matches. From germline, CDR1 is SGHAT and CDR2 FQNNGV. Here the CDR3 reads CASSPREGSGRVSDTQYF. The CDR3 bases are TGTGCCAGCAGCCCCCGAGAAGGGAGCGGGAGGGTCTCAGATACGCAGTATTTT.

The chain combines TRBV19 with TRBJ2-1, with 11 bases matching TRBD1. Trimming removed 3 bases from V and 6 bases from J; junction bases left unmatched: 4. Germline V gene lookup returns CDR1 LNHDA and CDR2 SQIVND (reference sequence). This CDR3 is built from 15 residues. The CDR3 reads CASSIEDRGLNEQFF. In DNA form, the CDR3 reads TGTGCCAGTAGTATCGAGGACAGGGGGCTCAATGAGCAGTTCTTC.

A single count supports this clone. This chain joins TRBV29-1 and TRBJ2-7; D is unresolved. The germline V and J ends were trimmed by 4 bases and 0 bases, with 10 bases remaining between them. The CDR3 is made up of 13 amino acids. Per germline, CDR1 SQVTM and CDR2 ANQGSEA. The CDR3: CSVAAESSYEQYF. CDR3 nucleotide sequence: TGCAGCGTTGCGGCGGAAAGCTCCTACGAGCAGTACTTC.

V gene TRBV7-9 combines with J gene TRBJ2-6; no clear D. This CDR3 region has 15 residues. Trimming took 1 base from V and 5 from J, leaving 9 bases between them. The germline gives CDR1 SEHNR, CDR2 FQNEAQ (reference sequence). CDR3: CASSLDVPRANVLTF. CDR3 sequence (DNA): TGTGCCAGCAGCTTAGATGTTCCCAGGGCCAACGTCCTGACTTTC.

This CDR3 reads CASSLLGTGGNEQFF. The CDR3 region has the DNA TGTGCCAGCAGTTTATTGGGGACAGGTGGCAATGAGCAGTTCTTC. The V and J genes are TRBV27 and TRBJ2-1; 8 bases are shared with TRBD1. The trim removed 1 base at V and 6 bases at J, leaving 5 bases unmatched. Germline lookup yields CDR1 MNHEY and CDR2 SMNVEV (reference sequence). CDR3 length: 15 residues.

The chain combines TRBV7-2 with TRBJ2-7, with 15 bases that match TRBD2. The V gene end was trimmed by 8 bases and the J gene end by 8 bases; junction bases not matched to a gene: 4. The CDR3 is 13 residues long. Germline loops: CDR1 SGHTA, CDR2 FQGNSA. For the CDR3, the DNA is TGTGCCAGCTCAGGACTAGCGGGAGGGCAGCAGTACTTC. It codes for CASSGLAGGQQYF.

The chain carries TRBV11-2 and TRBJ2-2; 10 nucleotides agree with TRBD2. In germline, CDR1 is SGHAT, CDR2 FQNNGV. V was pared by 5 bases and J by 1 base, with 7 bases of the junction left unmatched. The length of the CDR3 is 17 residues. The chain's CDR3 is CASSAGLAAKNTGELFF. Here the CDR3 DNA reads TGTGCCAGCAGCGCCGGACTAGCGGCTAAGAACACCGGGGAGCTGTTTTTT. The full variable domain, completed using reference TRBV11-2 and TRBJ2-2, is EAGVAQSPRYKIIEKRQSVAFWCNPISGHATLYWYQQILGQGPKLLIQFQNNGVVDDSQLPKDRFSAERLKGVDSTLKIQPAKLEDSAVYLCASSAGLAAKNTGELFFGEGSRLTVL.

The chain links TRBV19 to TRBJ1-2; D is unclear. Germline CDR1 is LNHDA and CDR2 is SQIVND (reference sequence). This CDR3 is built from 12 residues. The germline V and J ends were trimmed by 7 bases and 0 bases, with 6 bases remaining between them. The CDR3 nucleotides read TGTGCCAGTACTAAAGCTAACTATGGCTACACCTTC. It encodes CASTKANYGYTF.

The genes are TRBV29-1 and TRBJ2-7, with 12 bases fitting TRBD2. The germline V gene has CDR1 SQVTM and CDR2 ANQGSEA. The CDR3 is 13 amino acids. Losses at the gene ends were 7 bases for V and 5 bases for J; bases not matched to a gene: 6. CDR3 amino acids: CSASSGGANEQYF. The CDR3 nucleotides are TGCAGCGCCTCTAGCGGGGGGGCTAACGAGCAGTACTTC.

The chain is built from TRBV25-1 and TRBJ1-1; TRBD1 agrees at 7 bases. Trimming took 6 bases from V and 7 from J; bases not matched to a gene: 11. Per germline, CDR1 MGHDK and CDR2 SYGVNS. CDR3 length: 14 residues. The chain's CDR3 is CASRATGSGGEAFF. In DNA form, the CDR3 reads TGTGCCAGCAGAGCGACAGGGAGTGGAGGTGAAGCTTTCTTT. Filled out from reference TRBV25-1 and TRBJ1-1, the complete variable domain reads EADIYQTPRYLVIGTGKKITLECSQTMGHDKMYWYQQDPGMELHLIHYSYGVNSTEKGDLSSESTVSRIRTEHFPLTLESARPSHTSQYLCASRATGSGGEAFFGQGTRLTVV.

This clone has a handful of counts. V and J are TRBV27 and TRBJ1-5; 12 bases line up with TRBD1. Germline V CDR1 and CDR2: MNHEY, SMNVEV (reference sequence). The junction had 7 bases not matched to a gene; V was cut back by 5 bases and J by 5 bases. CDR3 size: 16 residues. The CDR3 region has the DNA TGTGCCAGCAGTCCCGGGGACAGGGGGCGAGATCAGCCCCAGCATTTT. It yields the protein CASSPGDRGRDQPQHF.

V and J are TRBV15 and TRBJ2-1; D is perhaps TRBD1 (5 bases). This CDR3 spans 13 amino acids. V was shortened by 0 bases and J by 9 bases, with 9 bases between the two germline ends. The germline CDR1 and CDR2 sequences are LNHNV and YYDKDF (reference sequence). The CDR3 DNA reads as TGTGCCACCAGCAGAGATCGCCAGGGTGAGCAGTTCTTC. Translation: CATSRDRQGEQFF. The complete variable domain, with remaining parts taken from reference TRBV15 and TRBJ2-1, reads DAMVIQNPRYQVTQFGKPVTLSCSQTLNHNVMYWYQQKSSQAPKLLFHYYDKDFNNEADTPDNFQSRRPNTSFCFLDIRSPGLGDTAMYLCATSRDRQGEQFFGPGTRLTVL.

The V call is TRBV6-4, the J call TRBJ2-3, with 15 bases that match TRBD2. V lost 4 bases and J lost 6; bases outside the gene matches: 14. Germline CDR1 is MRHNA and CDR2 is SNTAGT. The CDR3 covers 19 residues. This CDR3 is CASSVGSGTSGGFGDTQYF. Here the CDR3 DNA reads TGTGCCAGCAGTGTCGGGTCCGGGACTAGCGGGGGGTTCGGCGATACGCAGTATTTT.

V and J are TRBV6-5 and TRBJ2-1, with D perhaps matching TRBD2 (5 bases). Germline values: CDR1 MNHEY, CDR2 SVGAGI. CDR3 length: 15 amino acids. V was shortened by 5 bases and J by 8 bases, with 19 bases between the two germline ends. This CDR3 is CASSKRRAARHEQFF. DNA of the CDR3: TGTGCCAGCAGTAAACGGCGGGCAGCGAGGCATGAGCAGTTCTTC.

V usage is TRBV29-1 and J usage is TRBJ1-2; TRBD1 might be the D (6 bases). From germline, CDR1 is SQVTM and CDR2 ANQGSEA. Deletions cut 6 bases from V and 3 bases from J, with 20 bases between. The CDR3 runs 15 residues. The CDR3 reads CSVKGWQGRDYGYTF. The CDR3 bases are TGCAGCGTAAAGGGGTGGCAGGGGCGCGACTATGGCTACACCTTC.